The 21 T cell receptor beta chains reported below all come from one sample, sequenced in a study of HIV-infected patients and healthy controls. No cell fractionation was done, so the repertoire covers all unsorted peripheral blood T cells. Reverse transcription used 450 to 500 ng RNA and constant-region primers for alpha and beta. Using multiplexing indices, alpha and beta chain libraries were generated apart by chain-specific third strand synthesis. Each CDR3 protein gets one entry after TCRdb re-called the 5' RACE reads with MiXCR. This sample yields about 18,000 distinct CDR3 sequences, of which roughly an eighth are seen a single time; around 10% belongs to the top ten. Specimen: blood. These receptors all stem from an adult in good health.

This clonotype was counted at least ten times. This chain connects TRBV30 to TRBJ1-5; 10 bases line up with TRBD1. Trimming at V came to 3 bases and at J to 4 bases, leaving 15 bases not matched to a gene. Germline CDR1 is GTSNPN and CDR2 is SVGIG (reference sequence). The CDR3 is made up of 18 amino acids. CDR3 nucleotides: TGTGCCTGGAGCGAGGGGACAGGGGCTCCTCCCGGAAATCAGCCCCAGCATTTT. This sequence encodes CAWSEGTGAPPGNQPQHF.

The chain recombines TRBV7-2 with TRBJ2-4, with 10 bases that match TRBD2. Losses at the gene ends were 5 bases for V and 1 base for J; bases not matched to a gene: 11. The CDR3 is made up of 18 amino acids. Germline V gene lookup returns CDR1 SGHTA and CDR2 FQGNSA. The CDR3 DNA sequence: TGTGCCAGCAGCGTCAGGACTAGCGGTTTCGCTGCCAAAAACATTCAGTACTTC. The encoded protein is CASSVRTSGFAAKNIQYF.

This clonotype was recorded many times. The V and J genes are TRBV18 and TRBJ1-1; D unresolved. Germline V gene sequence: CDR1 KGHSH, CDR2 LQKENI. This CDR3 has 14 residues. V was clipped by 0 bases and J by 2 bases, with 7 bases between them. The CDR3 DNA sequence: TGTGCCAGCTCACCACCGGGTTTTAACACTGAAGCTTTCTTT. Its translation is CASSPPGFNTEAFF. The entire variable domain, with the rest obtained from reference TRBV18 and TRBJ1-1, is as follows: NAGVMQNPRHLVRRRGQEARLRCSPMKGHSHVYWYRQLPEEGLKFMVYLQKENIIDESGMPKERFSAEFPKEGPSILRIQQVVRGDSAAYFCASSPPGFNTEAFFGQGTRLTVV.

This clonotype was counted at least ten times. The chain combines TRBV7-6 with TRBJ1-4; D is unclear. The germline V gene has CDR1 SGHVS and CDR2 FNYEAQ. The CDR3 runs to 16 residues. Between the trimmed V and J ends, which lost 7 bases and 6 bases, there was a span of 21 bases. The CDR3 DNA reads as TGTGCCAGCACCGACACGGATCATTGGGAATATGAAAAACTGTTTTTT. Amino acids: CASTDTDHWEYEKLFF. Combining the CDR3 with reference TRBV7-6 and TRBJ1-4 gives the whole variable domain GAGVSQSPRYKVTKRGQDVALRCDPISGHVSLYWYRQALGQGPEFLTYFNYEAQQDKSGLPNDRFSAERPEGSISTLTIQRTEQRDSAMYRCASTDTDHWEYEKLFFGSGTQLSVL.

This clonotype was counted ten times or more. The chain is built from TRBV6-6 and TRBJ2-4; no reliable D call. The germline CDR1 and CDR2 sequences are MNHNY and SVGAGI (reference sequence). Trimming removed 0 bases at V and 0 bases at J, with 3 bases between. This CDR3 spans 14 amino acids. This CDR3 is CASSYSGAKNIQYF. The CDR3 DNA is TGTGCCAGCAGTTACTCGGGAGCCAAAAACATTCAGTACTTC.

The CDR3 nucleotides are TGCGCCAGCAGCCAAGCAGTACAGGACCGCTCCTACGAGCAGTACTTC. It codes for CASSQAVQDRSYEQYF. This chain joins TRBV4-3 and TRBJ2-7; weak D call: TRBD1 (5 bases). CDR3 length: 16 amino acids. V was shortened by 1 base and J by 0 bases, with 13 bases between the two germline ends. CDR1 LGHNA and CDR2 YSLEER come from the germline V gene.

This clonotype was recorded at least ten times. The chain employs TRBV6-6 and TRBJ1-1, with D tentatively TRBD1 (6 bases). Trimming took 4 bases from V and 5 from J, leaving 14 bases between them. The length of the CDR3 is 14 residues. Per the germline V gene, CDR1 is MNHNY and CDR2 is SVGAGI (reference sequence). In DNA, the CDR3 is TGTGCCAGCAGTTTCATTTACAGGGAGACTGAAGCTTTCTTT. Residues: CASSFIYRETEAFF.

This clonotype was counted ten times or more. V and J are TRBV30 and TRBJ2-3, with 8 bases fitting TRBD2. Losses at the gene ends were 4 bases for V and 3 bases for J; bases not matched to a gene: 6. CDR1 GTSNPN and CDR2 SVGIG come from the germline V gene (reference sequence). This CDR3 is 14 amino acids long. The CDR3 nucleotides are TGTGCCTGGACCTCGGGCGGGGGGACAGATACGCAGTATTTT. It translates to CAWTSGGGTDTQYF.

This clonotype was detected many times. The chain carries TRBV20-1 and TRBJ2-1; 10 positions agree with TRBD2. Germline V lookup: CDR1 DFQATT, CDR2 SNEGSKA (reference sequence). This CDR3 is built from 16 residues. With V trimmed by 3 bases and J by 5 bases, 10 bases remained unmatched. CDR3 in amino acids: CSARRPAGGPNNEQFF. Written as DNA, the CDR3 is TGCAGTGCTAGGAGACCAGCGGGGGGGCCTAACAATGAGCAGTTCTTC.

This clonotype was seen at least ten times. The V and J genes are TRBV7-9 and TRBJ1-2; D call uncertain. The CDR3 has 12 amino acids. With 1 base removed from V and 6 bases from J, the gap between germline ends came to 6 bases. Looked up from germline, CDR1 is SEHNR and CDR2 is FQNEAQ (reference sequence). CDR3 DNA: TGTGCCAGCAGCTTAGAGAATAATGGCTACACCTTC. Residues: CASSLENNGYTF.

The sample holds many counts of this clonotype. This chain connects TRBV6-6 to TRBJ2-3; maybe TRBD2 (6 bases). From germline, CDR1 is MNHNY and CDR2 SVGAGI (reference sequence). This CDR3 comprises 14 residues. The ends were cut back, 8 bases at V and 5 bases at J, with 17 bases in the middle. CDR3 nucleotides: TGTGCCAGCCATGATTCGGGGCGGGGAGATACGCAGTATTTT. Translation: CASHDSGRGDTQYF.

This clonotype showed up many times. CDR3 nucleotides: TGTGCCAGCAGTTACTTAGGGGCAGAGACCCAGTACTTC. Its translation: CASSYLGAETQYF. This chain joins TRBV6-5 and TRBJ2-5; D is perhaps TRBD1 (5 bases). This CDR3 region has 13 residues. V lost 1 base to trimming and J lost 4 bases, with 7 bases between them. Per the germline V gene, CDR1 is MNHEY and CDR2 is SVGAGI.

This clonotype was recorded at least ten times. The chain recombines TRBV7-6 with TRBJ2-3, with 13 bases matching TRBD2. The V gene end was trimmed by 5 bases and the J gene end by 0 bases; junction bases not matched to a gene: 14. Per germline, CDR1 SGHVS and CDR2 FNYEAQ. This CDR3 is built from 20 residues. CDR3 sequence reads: CASSPLPGLAGAPSTDTQYF. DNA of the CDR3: TGTGCCAGCAGCCCCCTCCCCGGACTAGCGGGGGCCCCGAGCACAGATACGCAGTATTTT. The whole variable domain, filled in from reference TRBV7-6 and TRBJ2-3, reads GAGVSQSPRYKVTKRGQDVALRCDPISGHVSLYWYRQALGQGPEFLTYFNYEAQQDKSGLPNDRFSAERPEGSISTLTIQRTEQRDSAMYRCASSPLPGLAGAPSTDTQYFGPGTRLTVL.

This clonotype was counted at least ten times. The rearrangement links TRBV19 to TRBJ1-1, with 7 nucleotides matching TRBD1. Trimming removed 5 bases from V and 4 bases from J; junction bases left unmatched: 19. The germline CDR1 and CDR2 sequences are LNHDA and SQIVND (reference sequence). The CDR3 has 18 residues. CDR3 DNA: TGTGCCAGTAGTTTCATCGGAGGGGGCTTAATTACGAGCACTGAAGCTTTCTTT. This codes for CASSFIGGGLITSTEAFF.

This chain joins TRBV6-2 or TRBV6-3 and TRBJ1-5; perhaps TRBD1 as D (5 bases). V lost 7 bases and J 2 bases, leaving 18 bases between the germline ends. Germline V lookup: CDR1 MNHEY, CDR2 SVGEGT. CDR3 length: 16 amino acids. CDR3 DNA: TGTGCCAGCACCTCCCTCAAAGACAGTCGCAATCAGCCCCAGCATTTT. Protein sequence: CASTSLKDSRNQPQHF.

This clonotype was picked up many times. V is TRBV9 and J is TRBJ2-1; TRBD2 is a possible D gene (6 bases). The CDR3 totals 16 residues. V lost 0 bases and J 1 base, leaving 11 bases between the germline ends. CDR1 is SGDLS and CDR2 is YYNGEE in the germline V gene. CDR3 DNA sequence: TGTGCCAGCAGCGTAGGCGGGGTACAATCCTACAATGAGCAGTTCTTC. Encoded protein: CASSVGGVQSYNEQFF.

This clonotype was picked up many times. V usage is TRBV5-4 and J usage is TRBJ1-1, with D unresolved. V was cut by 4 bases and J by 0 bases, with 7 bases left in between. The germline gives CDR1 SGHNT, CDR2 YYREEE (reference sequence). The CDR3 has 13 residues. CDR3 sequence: CASSAQVNTEAFF. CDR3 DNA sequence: TGTGCCAGCAGCGCCCAGGTGAACACTGAAGCTTTCTTT.

The CDR3 coding sequence is TGTGCCAGCTCAATTACCGGGACAGGGGGCACTGAAGCTTTCTTT. This encodes CASSITGTGGTEAFF. The rearrangement links TRBV18 to TRBJ1-1, with 11 bases lining up with TRBD1. With 5 bases clipped from V and 4 bases from J, the junction kept 6 bases outside the gene matches. Germline CDR1 is KGHSH and CDR2 is LQKENI. The CDR3 is 15 amino acids.

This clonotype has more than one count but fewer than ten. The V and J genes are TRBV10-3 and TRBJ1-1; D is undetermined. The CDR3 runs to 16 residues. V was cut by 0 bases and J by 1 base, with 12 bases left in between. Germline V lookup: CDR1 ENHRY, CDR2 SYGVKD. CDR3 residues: CAISESMSEENTEAFF. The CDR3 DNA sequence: TGTGCCATCAGTGAGTCGATGTCAGAAGAGAACACTGAAGCTTTCTTT.

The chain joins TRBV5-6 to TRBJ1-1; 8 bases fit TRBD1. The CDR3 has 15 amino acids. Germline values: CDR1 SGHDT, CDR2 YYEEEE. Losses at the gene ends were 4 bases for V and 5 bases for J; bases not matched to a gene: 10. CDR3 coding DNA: TGTGCCAGCAGCCCCTGGGACAGGCGGTGGACTGAAGCTTTCTTT. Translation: CASSPWDRRWTEAFF.

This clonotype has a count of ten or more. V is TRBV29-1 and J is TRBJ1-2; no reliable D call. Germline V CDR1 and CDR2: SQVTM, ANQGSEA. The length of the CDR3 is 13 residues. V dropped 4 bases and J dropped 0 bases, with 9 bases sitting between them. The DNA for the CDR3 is TGCAGCGTTGGACCGGAAACTAACTATGGCTACACCTTC. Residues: CSVGPETNYGYTF.